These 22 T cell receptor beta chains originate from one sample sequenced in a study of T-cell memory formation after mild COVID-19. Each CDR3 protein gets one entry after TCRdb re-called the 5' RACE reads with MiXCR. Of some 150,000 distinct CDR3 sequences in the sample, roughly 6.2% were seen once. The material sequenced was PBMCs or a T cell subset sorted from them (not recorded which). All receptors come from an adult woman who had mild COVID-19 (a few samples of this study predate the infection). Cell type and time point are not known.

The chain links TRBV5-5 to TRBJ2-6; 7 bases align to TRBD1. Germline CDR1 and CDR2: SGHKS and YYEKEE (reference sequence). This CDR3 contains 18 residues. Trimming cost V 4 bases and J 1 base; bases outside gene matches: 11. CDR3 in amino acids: CASSALLRDSSGANVLTF. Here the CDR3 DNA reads TGTGCCAGCAGCGCCCTCCTCCGGGACAGTTCTGGGGCCAACGTCCTGACTTTC.

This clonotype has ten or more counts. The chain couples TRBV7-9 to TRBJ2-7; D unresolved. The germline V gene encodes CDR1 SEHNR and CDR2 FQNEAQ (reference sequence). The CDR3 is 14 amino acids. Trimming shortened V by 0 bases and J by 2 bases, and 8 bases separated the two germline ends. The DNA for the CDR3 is TGTGCCAGCAGCTTAGCTCGGTACCCCTACGAGCAGTACTTC. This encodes CASSLARYPYEQYF.

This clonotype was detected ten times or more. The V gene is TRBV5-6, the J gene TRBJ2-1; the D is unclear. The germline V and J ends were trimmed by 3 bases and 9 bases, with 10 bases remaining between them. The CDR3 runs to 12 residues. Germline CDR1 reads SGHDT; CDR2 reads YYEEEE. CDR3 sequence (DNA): TGTGCCAGCAGCTGGGGATTCGGTGAGCAGTTCTTC. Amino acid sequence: CASSWGFGEQFF.

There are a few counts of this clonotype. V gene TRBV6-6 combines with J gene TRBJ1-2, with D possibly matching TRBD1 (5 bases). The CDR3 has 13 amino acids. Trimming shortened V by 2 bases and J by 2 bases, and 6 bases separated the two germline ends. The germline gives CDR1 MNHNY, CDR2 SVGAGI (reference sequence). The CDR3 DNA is TGTGCCAGCAGTTACGGGACCAACTATGGCTACACCTTC. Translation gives CASSYGTNYGYTF.

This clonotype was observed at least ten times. The CDR3 protein is CASSQRGIQYF. CDR3 DNA sequence: TGTGCCAGCAGCCAAAGGGGAATTCAGTACTTC. V and J are TRBV3-1 and TRBJ2-4, with a possible D match to TRBD1 (5 bases). The germline gives CDR1 LGHDT, CDR2 YNNKEL (reference sequence). Trimming shortened V by 2 bases and J by 10 bases, and 6 bases separated the two germline ends. This CDR3 region has 11 residues.

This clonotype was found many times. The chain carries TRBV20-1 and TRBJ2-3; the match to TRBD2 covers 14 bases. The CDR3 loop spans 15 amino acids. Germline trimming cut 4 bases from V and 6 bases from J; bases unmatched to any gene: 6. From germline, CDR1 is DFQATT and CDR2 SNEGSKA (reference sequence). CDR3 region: CSATGTSGGADTQYF. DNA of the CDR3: TGCAGTGCTACCGGGACTAGCGGGGGCGCGGATACGCAGTATTTT.

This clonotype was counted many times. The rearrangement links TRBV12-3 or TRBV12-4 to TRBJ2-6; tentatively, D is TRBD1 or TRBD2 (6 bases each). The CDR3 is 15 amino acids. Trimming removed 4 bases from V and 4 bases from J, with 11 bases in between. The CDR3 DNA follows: TGTGCCAGCAGTTGGGGGGCGCGAGGGGCCAACGTCCTGACTTTC. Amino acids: CASSWGARGANVLTF.

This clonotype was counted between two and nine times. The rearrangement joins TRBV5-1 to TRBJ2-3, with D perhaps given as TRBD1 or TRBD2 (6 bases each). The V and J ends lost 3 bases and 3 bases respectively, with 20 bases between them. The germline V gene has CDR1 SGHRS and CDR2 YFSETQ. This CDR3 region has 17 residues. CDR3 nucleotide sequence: TGCGCCAGCAGCTCCTCCGGGGGCTCAGGAGAGACAGATACGCAGTATTTT. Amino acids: CASSSSGGSGETDTQYF.

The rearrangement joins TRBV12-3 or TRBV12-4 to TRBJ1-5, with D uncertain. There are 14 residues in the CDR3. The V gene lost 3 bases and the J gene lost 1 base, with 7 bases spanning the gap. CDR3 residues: CASSFEGSNQPQHF. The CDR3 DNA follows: TGTGCCAGCAGTTTCGAGGGCAGCAATCAGCCCCAGCATTTT.

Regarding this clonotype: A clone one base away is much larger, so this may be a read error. CDR3 bases: TGCGCCAGCAGCTTGGTAACGGGGGGCGAAAACACCGGGGAGCTGTCTTTT. It specifies CASSLVTGGENTGELSF. The V call is TRBV5-1, the J call TRBJ2-2; possibly TRBD2 for D (7 bases). Germline loops: CDR1 SGHRS, CDR2 YFSETQ. The CDR3 is 17 amino acids.

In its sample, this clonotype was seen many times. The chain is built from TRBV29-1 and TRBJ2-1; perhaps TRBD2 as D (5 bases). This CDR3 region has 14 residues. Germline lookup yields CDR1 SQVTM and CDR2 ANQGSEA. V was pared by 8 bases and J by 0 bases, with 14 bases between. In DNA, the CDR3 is TGCAGCTCGAGAGGGCCTTACTCCTACAATGAGCAGTTCTTC. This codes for CSSRGPYSYNEQFF.

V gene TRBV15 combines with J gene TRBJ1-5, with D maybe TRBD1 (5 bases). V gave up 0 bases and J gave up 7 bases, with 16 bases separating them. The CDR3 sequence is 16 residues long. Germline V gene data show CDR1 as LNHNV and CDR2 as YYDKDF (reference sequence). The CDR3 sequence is CATSRDGGGPSQPQHF. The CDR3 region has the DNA TGTGCCACCAGCAGAGATGGGGGAGGGCCTAGCCAGCCCCAGCATTTT.

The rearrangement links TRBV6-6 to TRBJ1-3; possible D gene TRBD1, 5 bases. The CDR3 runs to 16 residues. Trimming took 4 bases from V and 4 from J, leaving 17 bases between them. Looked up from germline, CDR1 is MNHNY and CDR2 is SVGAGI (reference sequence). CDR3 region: CASSFTGGAAGNTIYF. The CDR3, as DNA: TGTGCCAGCAGTTTTACGGGAGGGGCTGCCGGAAACACCATATATTTT.

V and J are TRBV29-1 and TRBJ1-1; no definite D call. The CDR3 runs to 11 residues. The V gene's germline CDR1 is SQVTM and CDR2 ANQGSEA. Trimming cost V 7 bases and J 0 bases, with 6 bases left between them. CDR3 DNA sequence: TGCAGCGCAGAGATGAACACTGAAGCTTTCTTT. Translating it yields CSAEMNTEAFF.

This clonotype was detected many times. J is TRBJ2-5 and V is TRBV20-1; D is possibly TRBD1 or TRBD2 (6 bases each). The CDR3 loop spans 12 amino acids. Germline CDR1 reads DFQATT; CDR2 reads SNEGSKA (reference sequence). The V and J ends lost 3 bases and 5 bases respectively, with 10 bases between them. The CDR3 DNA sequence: TGCAGTGCTAGCGGGGGCCGGGAGACCCAGTACTTC. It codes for CSASGGRETQYF.

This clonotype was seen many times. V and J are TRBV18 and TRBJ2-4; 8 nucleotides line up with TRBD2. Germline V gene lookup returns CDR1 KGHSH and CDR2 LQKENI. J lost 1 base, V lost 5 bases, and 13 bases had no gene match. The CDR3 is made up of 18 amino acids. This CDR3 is CASSSGGAPFRAKNIQYF. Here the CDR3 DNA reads TGTGCCAGCTCATCCGGGGGGGCCCCTTTTAGGGCCAAAAACATTCAGTACTTC.

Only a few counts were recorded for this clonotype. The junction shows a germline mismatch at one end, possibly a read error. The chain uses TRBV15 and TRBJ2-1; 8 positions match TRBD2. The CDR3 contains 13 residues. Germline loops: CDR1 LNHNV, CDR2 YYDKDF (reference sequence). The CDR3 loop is CATSRAVTSVWVF. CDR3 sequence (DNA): TGTGCCACCAGCAGAGCTGTGACTAGCGTTTGGGTCTTC.

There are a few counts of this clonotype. CDR3 loop: CASSRGLGVNEQFF. The CDR3 nucleotides read TGTGCCAGCAGCCGGGGACTGGGGGTGAATGAGCAGTTCTTC. The rearrangement joins TRBV12-3 or TRBV12-4 to TRBJ2-1, with D tentatively TRBD2 (6 bases). Trimming took off 6 bases at V and 7 bases at J, with 16 bases between the two ends. CDR3 length: 14 residues.

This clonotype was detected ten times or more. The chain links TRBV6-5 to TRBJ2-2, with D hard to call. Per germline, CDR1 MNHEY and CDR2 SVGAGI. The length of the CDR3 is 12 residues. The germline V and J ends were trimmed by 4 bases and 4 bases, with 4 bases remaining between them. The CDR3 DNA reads TGTGCCAGCAGTTCCCCCACCGGGGAGCTGTTTTTT. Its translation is CASSSPTGELFF.

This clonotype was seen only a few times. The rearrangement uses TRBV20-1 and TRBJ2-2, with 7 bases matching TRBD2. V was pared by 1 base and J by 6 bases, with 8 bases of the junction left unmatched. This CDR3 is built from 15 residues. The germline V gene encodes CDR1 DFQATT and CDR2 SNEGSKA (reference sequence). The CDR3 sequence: CSARVQALASGELFF. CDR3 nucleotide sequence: TGCAGTGCTAGAGTCCAGGCACTAGCGTCCGGGGAGCTGTTTTTT.

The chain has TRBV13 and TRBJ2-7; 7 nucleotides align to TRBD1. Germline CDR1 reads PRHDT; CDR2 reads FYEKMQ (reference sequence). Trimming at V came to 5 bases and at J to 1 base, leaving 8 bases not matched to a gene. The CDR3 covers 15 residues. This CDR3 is CASSTVGQRSYEQYF. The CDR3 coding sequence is TGTGCCAGCAGCACCGTGGGACAGAGATCCTACGAGCAGTACTTC.

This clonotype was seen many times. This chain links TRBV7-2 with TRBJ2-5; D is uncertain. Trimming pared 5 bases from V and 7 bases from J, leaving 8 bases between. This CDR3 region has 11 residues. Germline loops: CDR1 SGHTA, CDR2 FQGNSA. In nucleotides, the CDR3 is TGTGCCAGCAGCCTAAGCCGGACCCAGTACTTC. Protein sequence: CASSLSRTQYF.